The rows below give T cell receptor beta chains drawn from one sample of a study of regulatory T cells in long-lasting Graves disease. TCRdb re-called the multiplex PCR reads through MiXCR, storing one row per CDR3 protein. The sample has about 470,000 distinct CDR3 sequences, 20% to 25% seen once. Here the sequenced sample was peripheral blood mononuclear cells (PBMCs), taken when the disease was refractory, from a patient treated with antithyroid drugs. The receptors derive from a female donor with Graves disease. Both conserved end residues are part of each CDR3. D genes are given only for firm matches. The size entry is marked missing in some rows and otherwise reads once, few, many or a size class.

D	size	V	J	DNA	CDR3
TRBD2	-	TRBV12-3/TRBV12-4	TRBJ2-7	TGTGCCAGCATAGTCGCGGGAGGGCCGATCCACGAGCAGTACTTC	CASIVAGGPIHEQYF
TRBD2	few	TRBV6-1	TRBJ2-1	TGTGCCAGCAGTATGCTAGCGGGGGGTGTTGGTGAGCAGTTCTTC	CASSMLAGGVGEQFF
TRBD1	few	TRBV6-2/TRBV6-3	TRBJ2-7	TGTGCCAGCAGACTGGCAGGGGGCTACGAGCAGTACTTC	CASRLAGGYEQYF
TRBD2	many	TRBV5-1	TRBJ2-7	TGCGCCAGCAGCTTGGAACCGGGACTACCAACCTACGAGCAGTACTTC	CASSLEPGLPTYEQYF
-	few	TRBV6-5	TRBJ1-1	TGTGCCAGCAGTTCGGGACGGGGGAACACTGAAGCTTTCTTT	CASSSGRGNTEAFF
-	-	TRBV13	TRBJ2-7	TGTGCCAGCAGCCTGATCCGGACGAGGGAGCAGTACTTC	CASSLIRTREQYF
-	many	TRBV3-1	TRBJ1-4	TGTGCCAGCAGCCTAAGAGGGGAAGGTGAAAAACTGTTTTTT	CASSLRGEGEKLFF
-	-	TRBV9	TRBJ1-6	TGTGCCAGCAGCGTAGGCGCGACAGTTAATTCACCCCTCCACTTT	CASSVGATVNSPLHF
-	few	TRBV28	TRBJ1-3	TGTGCCAGCAGTCGGAGACAGACGGGAAACACCATATATTTT	CASSRRQTGNTIYF
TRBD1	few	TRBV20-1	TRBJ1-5	TGCAGTGCTTGCGCCGTTACAGGGGCGGAGAGTATGTTTAGTCAGCCCCAGCATTTT	CSACAVTGAESMFSQPQHF
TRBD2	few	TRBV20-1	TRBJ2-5	TGCAGTGCTGAGGGTAGCGGGGACCCCTTATGGGAGACCCAGTACTTC	CSAEGSGDPLWETQYF
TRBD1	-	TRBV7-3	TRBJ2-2	TGTGCCAGCAGCTTAACGCCGGGACAGGCGGGGTTGCCCGGGGAGCTGTTTTTT	CASSLTPGQAGLPGELFF
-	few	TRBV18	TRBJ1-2	TGTGCCAGCTCACCTACCCAACCCTATGGCTACACCTTC	CASSPTQPYGYTF
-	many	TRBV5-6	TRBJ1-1	TGTGCCAGCAGCGTCTCACAGGGAGACACTGAAGCTTTCTTT	CASSVSQGDTEAFF
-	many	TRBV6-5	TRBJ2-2	TGTGCCAGCAGTTATATCAACACCGGGGAGCTGTTTTTT	CASSYINTGELFF
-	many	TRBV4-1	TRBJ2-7	TGCGCCAGCAGCAAAAACTCGGGGACCTACGAGCAGTACTTC	CASSKNSGTYEQYF
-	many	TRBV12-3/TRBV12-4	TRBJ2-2	TGTGCCAGCAGTTTAGTGGCCTACACCGGGGAGCTGTTTTTT	CASSLVAYTGELFF
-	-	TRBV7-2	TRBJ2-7	TGTGCCAGCAGCTTACCGGCGGACTCCTACGAGCAGTACTTC	CASSLPADSYEQYF
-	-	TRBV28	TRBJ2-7	TGTGCCAGCAGTTCGCAGGGTGAGACCTACGAGCAGTACTTC	CASSSQGETYEQYF
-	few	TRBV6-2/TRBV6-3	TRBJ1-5	TGTGCCAGCAAACCTCGGGACGGCGGATATAGCAATCAGCCCCAGCATTTT	CASKPRDGGYSNQPQHF
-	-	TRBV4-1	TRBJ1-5	TGCGCCAGCAGCCAAGTGGGTACAACTTATAGCAATCAGCCCCAGCATTTT	CASSQVGTTYSNQPQHF
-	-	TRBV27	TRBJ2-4	TGTGCCAGCAGTTTATCGGGATACGCCAAAAACATTCAGTACTTC	CASSLSGYAKNIQYF
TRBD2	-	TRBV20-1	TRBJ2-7	TGCAGTGCTAGAGGCGGGGGGTTGGCTCACGAGCAGTACTTC	CSARGGGLAHEQYF
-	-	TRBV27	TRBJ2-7	TGTGCCAGCAGTTTATTCGGCGGGATTGATCCCAGTTTGGCGCCATGGGGCGAGCAGTACTTC	CASSLFGGIDPSLAPWGEQYF
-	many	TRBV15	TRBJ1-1	TGTGCCACCAGCAGAGAGCCCAACAGGGTCACTGAAGCTTTCTTT	CATSREPNRVTEAFF
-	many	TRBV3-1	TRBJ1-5	TGTGCCAGCAGCCAGGACTTGGATCAGCCCCAGCATTTT	CASSQDLDQPQHF
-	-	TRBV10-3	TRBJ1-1	TGTGCCATCAGTGGGGTGAGTGAAGCTTTCTTT	CAISGVSEAFF
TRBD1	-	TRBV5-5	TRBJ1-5	TGTGCCAGCAGCATGGACAGGGATAGCAATCAGCCCCAGCATTTT	CASSMDRDSNQPQHF
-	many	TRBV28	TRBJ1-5	TGTGCCAGCAGTTTCACACAGGGAACACATCAGCCCCAGCATTTT	CASSFTQGTHQPQHF
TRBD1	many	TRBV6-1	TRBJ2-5	TGTGCCAGCAGATACAAAGGGACAGGGGCTGAGAAGACCCAGTACTTC	CASRYKGTGAEKTQYF
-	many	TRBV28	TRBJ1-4	TGTGCCAGCAGTGGGGACGGTACAACTAATGAAAAACTGTTTTTT	CASSGDGTTNEKLFF
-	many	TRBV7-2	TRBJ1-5	TGTGCCAGCAGCCTTGGGCGGTATAGCAATCAGCCCCAGCATTTT	CASSLGRYSNQPQHF
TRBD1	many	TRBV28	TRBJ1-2	TGTGCCAGCAGCAAGATACCGGGACAGGACGATGGCTACACCTTC	CASSKIPGQDDGYTF
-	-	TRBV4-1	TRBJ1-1	TGCGCCAGCAGCCAAGATGCCCGGGTTAACACTGAAGCTTTCTTT	CASSQDARVNTEAFF
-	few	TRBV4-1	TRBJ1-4	TGCGCCAGCAGCCAAGACATAACACCGGGAGGGCACGAAAAACTGTTTTTT	CASSQDITPGGHEKLFF
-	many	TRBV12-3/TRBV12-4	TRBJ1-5	TGTGCCAGCAGCCCCCTGGGGGCGGGGAATAGCAATCAGCCCCAGCATTTT	CASSPLGAGNSNQPQHF
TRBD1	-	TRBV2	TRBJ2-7	TGTGCCAGCAGGGGGGAACAGGGGGCGTCCCACGAGCAGTACTTC	CASRGEQGASHEQYF
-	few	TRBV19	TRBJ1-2	TGTGCCAGTCGATTTGCTGACTATGGCTACACCTTC	CASRFADYGYTF
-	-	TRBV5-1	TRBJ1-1	TGCGCCAGCAGCTTCTGGGGGGCGAATACTGAAGCTTTCTTT	CASSFWGANTEAFF
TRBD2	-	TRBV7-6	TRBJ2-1	TGTGCCAGCAGCTTAGCGAGCGGGAGCCGCGTTGAGCAGTTCTTC	CASSLASGSRVEQFF
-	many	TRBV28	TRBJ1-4	TGTGCCAGCAGTTCGGCACTTCGGGACGTAGAAAATGAAAAACTGTTTTTT	CASSSALRDVENEKLFF
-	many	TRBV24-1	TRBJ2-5	TGTGCCACCAGCCGGGAGTCGGGGGAGACCCAGTACTTC	CATSRESGETQYF
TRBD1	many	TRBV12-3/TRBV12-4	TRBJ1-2	TGTGCCAGCAGTTTTGGTAAAAGGACAGGCTCGTTTGGCTACACCTTC	CASSFGKRTGSFGYTF